These 19 T cell receptor beta chains share one sample of origin, sequenced in a study of blood T cell repertoires in COVID-19. The data were produced by immunoSEQ multiplex PCR, yet TCRdb's version contains in-frame clones alone and is incomplete. The data show nearly 350,000 clones, around 90% seen once. Sequencing input: peripheral blood. These receptor sequences come from a woman under 30 who had recovered from COVID-19.

The chain uses TRBV2 and TRBJ2-3, with 8 bases that match TRBD2. This CDR3 comprises 14 residues. The ends lost 6 bases at V and 1 base at J; junction bases unmatched: 3. Germline CDR1 SNHLY, CDR2 FYNNEI. CDR3 residues: CASSPGGGTDTQYF. As DNA, the CDR3 is TGTGCCAGCAGCCCCGGGGGGGGCACAGATACGCAGTATTTT. The full variable domain, its missing parts supplied by reference TRBV2 and TRBJ2-3, is EPEVTQTPSHQVTQMGQEVILRCVPISNHLYFYWYRQILGQKVEFLVSFYNNEISEKSEIFDDQFSVERPDGSNFTLKIRSTKLEDSAMYFCASSPGGGTDTQYFGPGTRLTVL.

This clone was picked up one time. The gene calls are TRBV15 and TRBJ1-1; no clear D gene. The CDR3 covers 14 residues. CDR1 is LNHNV and CDR2 is YYDKDF in the germline V gene (reference sequence). Trimming cost V 3 bases and J 3 bases, with 11 bases left between them. The CDR3: CATSSTGRDTEAFF. CDR3 in DNA: TGTGCCACCAGCAGTACCGGGAGGGACACTGAAGCTTTCTTT.

The chain is built from TRBV6-2 or TRBV6-3 and TRBJ1-2, with TRBD1 identical over 8 bases. This CDR3 is built from 16 residues. Germline lookup yields CDR1 MNHEY and CDR2 SVGEGT. With 0 bases clipped from V and 3 bases from J, the junction kept 6 bases outside the gene matches. The CDR3 DNA follows: TGTGCCAGCAGTTACTCCCCGGGACAGGAGGACTATGGCTACACCTTC. It translates to CASSYSPGQEDYGYTF.

V gene TRBV11-2 combines with J gene TRBJ2-5; possibly TRBD1 for D (6 bases). Trimming shortened V by 6 bases and J by 2 bases, and 10 bases separated the two germline ends. Looked up from germline, CDR1 is SGHAT and CDR2 is FQNNGV. The CDR3 totals 13 residues. The CDR3 bases are TGTGCCAGCAGTTACAGGGCACAAGAGACCCAGTACTTC. It yields the protein CASSYRAQETQYF.

V usage is TRBV29-1 and J usage is TRBJ2-1, with D perhaps TRBD2 (6 bases). The CDR3 runs 14 residues. The germline V gene has CDR1 SQVTM and CDR2 ANQGSEA. V lost 2 bases, J lost 4 bases, and 12 bases lay in between. Here the CDR3 reads CSVERPGVYNEQFF. CDR3 sequence (DNA): TGCAGCGTTGAAAGACCGGGGGTTTACAATGAGCAGTTCTTC.

V and J are TRBV10-2 and TRBJ1-1, with 8 bases fitting TRBD1. With V trimmed by 6 bases and J by 3 bases, 12 bases remained unmatched. The germline gives CDR1 WSHSY, CDR2 SAAADI. The CDR3 runs to 16 residues. In nucleotides, the CDR3 is TGCGCCAGCAGCACCAGGGGGCTGATAAACGACACTGAAGCTTTCTTT. Its translation: CASSTRGLINDTEAFF.

The rearrangement joins TRBV3-1 (or the pseudogene TRBV3-2) to TRBJ1-2, with TRBD1 matching 12 bases. The CDR3 is made up of 19 amino acids. V was pared by 3 bases and J by 6 bases, with 17 bases of the junction left unmatched. Germline CDR1 and CDR2: LGHDT and YNNKEL (reference sequence). For the CDR3, the DNA is TGTGCCAGCAGCCATGCCACTCCGGGACAGGGGGCTGGTGAGAATGGCTACACCTTC. This encodes CASSHATPGQGAGENGYTF.

The gene calls are TRBV18 and TRBJ1-2; 7 nucleotides agree with TRBD1. The ends lost 3 bases at V and 8 bases at J; junction bases unmatched: 9. The CDR3 covers 14 residues. Germline values: CDR1 KGHSH, CDR2 LQKENI. Here the CDR3 DNA reads TGTGCCAGCTCACCCAGACAGGGCGAGGGCGGCTACACCTTC. Translation: CASSPRQGEGGYTF.

The J gene is TRBJ1-6, the V gene TRBV6-4; 9 bases are shared with TRBD1. Trimming took 3 bases from V and 9 from J; bases not matched to a gene: 6. Germline CDR1 and CDR2: MRHNA and SNTAGT. The CDR3 is 15 residues long. The DNA of the CDR3 is TGTGCCAGCAGTGATGGGACAGGGACATCTTCACCCCTCCACTTT. Protein: CASSDGTGTSSPLHF.

This clone was seen once. This chain uses TRBV11-2 with TRBJ1-4; 10 bases fit TRBD1. The length of the CDR3 is 16 residues. V trimming: 5 bases; J trimming: 1 base; junction bases outside the gene matches: 4. CDR1 is SGHAT, CDR2 FQNNGV, per germline. Written as DNA, the CDR3 is TGTGCCAGCAGCCCCGACAGGGGGCGAACTAATGAAAAACTGTTTTTT. This codes for CASSPDRGRTNEKLFF. Using reference TRBV11-2 and TRBJ1-4 for the parts outside the CDR3, the full variable domain is EAGVAQSPRYKIIEKRQSVAFWCNPISGHATLYWYQQILGQGPKLLIQFQNNGVVDDSQLPKDRFSAERLKGVDSTLKIQPAKLEDSAVYLCASSPDRGRTNEKLFFGSGTQLSVL.

The chain recombines TRBV29-1 with TRBJ2-1, with no clear D. The CDR3 covers 14 residues. V was cut by 4 bases and J by 0 bases, with 10 bases left in between. Germline CDR1 reads SQVTM; CDR2 reads ANQGSEA. For the CDR3, the DNA is TGCAGCGTTGTAAAGGAGCCCTCCTACAATGAGCAGTTCTTC. Translation: CSVVKEPSYNEQFF.

This chain's CDR3 is CASSRTGYNTEAFF. The CDR3 DNA sequence: TGTGCCAGCAGTAGGACAGGGTATAACACTGAAGCTTTCTTT. V and J are TRBV6-5 and TRBJ1-1; 8 nucleotides match TRBD1. The CDR3 loop spans 14 amino acids. Germline CDR1 MNHEY, CDR2 SVGAGI. Unmatched junction bases numbered 4, after V lost 5 bases and J lost 2 bases.

For the CDR3, the DNA is TGTGCCAGCAGCAGTCCCGGGACAGGGTCGGGGACCCAGTACTTC. Amino acids: CASSSPGTGSGTQYF. This chain links TRBV11-3 with TRBJ2-5, with 9 positions matching TRBD1. V shed 5 bases and J 7 bases; nucleotides not matched to a gene: 11. The germline gives CDR1 SGHNT, CDR2 YENEEA. There are 15 residues in the CDR3.

This sequence joins TRBV27 and TRBJ1-2; no definite D call. V was pared by 3 bases and J by 3 bases, with 8 bases between. Looked up from germline, CDR1 is MNHEY and CDR2 is SMNVEV (reference sequence). The CDR3 has 13 residues. The CDR3 loop is CASSLGRDYGYTF. In DNA, the CDR3 is TGTGCCAGCAGTTTGGGCAGAGACTATGGCTACACCTTC.

This chain connects TRBV12-5 to TRBJ1-1; TRBD1 matches at 8 bases. Germline CDR1 LGHNT, CDR2 FRNRAP. The CDR3 covers 12 residues. Trimming cost V 5 bases and J 6 bases; bases outside gene matches: 2. The CDR3 sequence is CASGPDRAEAFF. The CDR3 coding sequence is TGTGCTAGTGGTCCGGACAGGGCTGAAGCTTTCTTT.

The chain recombines TRBV7-9 with TRBJ2-7; D perhaps matches TRBD2 (6 bases). Trimming stripped 4 bases from V and 2 bases from J, with 15 bases between. Germline CDR1 and CDR2: SEHNR and FQNEAQ (reference sequence). This CDR3 is built from 15 residues. CDR3 region: CASSYGTPYTYEQYV. The CDR3 DNA is TGTGCCAGCAGCTATGGGACTCCCTATACCTACGAGCAGTACGTC.

This chain uses TRBV5-5 with TRBJ1-5, with a weak D call TRBD1 (5 bases). This CDR3 is 17 amino acids long. Germline V gives CDR1 SGHKS, CDR2 YYEKEE (reference sequence). The V and J ends lost 1 base and 4 bases respectively, with 18 bases between them. In DNA, the CDR3 is TGTGCCAGCAGCTTGTCGTCGGGGGGTTATGGTAATCAGCCCCAGCATTTT. This sequence encodes CASSLSSGGYGNQPQHF.

This chain uses TRBV10-1 with TRBJ2-1, with D hard to call. Germline V gives CDR1 WNHNN, CDR2 SYGVQD (reference sequence). Trimming cost V 0 bases and J 0 bases, with 6 bases left between them. CDR3 length equals 15 residues. CDR3 amino acids: CASSESRSSYNEQFF. The CDR3 coding sequence is TGCGCCAGCAGTGAGTCCCGGAGCTCCTACAATGAGCAGTTCTTC.

The chain recombines TRBV7-8 with TRBJ2-1; D is possibly TRBD1 (5 bases). The V end was cut by 5 bases, the J end by 15 bases, with 14 bases between. Germline V lookup: CDR1 SGHVS, CDR2 FQNEAQ. The CDR3 runs 11 residues. In DNA form, the CDR3 reads TGTGCCAGCAGCCAGCAGGGTCCCGGGTTCTTC. This gives the protein CASSQQGPGFF.